Below, 18 T cell receptor beta chains from the same sample are listed, as sequenced in a study of T cell responses to AZD1222 COVID-19 vaccine. Produced via immunoSEQ multiplex PCR; TCRdb's table is partial and in-frame only. The repertoire holds roughly 91,000 clones, with over 85% as singletons. This material consisted of peripheral blood, taken on day 0 of AZD1222 vaccination. These receptors came from an adult in good health.

V usage is TRBV6-5 and J usage is TRBJ2-1; 10 bases are shared with TRBD1. The J segment lost 14 bases and the V segment lost 0 bases, leaving 13 bases of the junction unmatched. The CDR3 spans 16 residues. Germline V gene lookup returns CDR1 MNHEY and CDR2 SVGAGI. The CDR3 nucleotides read TGTGCCAGCAGTTACTCGCACGAAAAAAAAGGACAGGGGGAGTTCTTC. This translates into CASSYSHEKKGQGEFF.

The chain has TRBV2 and TRBJ1-5, with D possibly matching TRBD1 (5 bases). V was shortened by 5 bases and J by 2 bases, with 10 bases between the two germline ends. Germline lookup yields CDR1 SNHLY and CDR2 FYNNEI. This CDR3 spans 14 amino acids. The CDR3 spells CASSRTIGNQPQHF. Written as DNA, the CDR3 is TGTGCCAGCAGTCGGACAATCGGCAATCAGCCCCAGCATTTT.

The chain is built from TRBV19 and TRBJ1-1, with D unclear. Looked up from germline, CDR1 is LNHDA and CDR2 is SQIVND (reference sequence). CDR3 length: 12 residues. V was cut by 2 bases and J by 11 bases, with 12 bases left in between. The CDR3 sequence: CASSIQASRAFF. CDR3 sequence (DNA): TGTGCCAGTAGTATACAGGCATCTCGGGCTTTCTTT.

The V gene is TRBV9, the J gene TRBJ2-1, with 9 bases fitting TRBD2. V shed 2 bases and J 3 bases; nucleotides not matched to a gene: 15. Germline V gene sequence: CDR1 SGDLS, CDR2 YYNGEE. This CDR3 region has 19 residues. The CDR3 reads CASSVSWTSAQSIYNEQFF. In nucleotides, the CDR3 is TGTGCCAGCAGCGTTTCGTGGACTAGCGCCCAAAGTATCTACAATGAGCAGTTCTTC.

The chain uses TRBV6-4 and TRBJ1-6; no definite D call. The CDR3 sequence is 15 residues long. Germline V gene lookup returns CDR1 MRHNA and CDR2 SNTAGT. Trimming removed 3 bases from V and 5 bases from J, with 11 bases in between. CDR3 residues: CASSESMGNNSPLHF. The DNA for the CDR3 is TGTGCCAGCAGTGAGTCGATGGGAAATAATTCACCCCTCCACTTT.

The V gene is TRBV27, the J gene TRBJ2-5; a possible D gene is TRBD2 (6 bases). Germline V lookup: CDR1 MNHEY, CDR2 SMNVEV (reference sequence). Trimming pared 2 bases from V and 5 bases from J, leaving 15 bases between. The CDR3 runs 15 residues. Here the CDR3 reads CASSLIGQGGETQYF. The CDR3 DNA sequence: TGTGCCAGCAGTTTAATAGGGCAGGGAGGCGAGACCCAGTACTTC.

There are a few counts of this clone. The CDR3 DNA reads as TGTGCCAGCAGTCAGTGGACAGCACCAGCTTTCTTT. Its protein product is CASSQWTAPAFF. This chain uses TRBV6-5 with TRBJ1-1, with D tentatively TRBD1 (6 bases). Germline V gene sequence: CDR1 MNHEY, CDR2 SVGAGI. Trimming left V 5 bases short and J 10 bases short, with 14 bases between. The CDR3 has 12 amino acids.

The CDR3: CAWSVRQGSRGYTF. CDR3 bases: TGTGCCTGGAGTGTACGGCAGGGAAGTCGCGGCTACACCTTC. The gene calls are TRBV30 and TRBJ1-2, with D perhaps matching TRBD1 (5 bases). Germline CDR1 GTSNPN, CDR2 SVGIG (reference sequence). The CDR3 totals 14 residues. Trimming cost V 0 bases and J 8 bases, with 16 bases left between them.

This clone was counted once. The V call is TRBV27, the J call TRBJ1-3; D uncertain. Germline V gives CDR1 MNHEY, CDR2 SMNVEV (reference sequence). Deletions cut 3 bases from V and 0 bases from J, with 12 bases between. The CDR3 is made up of 16 amino acids. CDR3 DNA: TGTGCCAGCAGTTTGACGATGTTGGGCTCTGGAAACACCATATATTTT. As protein: CASSLTMLGSGNTIYF.

CDR3 nucleotides: TGTGCCAGCAGCCAGGGACTAGCGCGCAATGAGCAGTTCTTC. It is translated as CASSQGLARNEQFF. This rearrangement joins TRBV7-2 to TRBJ2-1; 10 bases match TRBD2. The CDR3 is made up of 14 amino acids. The V gene end was trimmed by 5 bases and the J gene end by 6 bases; junction bases not matched to a gene: 4. CDR1 is SGHTA and CDR2 is FQGNSA in the germline V gene.

In its sample, this clone was seen once. V is TRBV27 and J is TRBJ2-3, with 7 bases matching TRBD1. The CDR3 spans 14 residues. Looked up from germline, CDR1 is MNHEY and CDR2 is SMNVEV (reference sequence). With 5 bases clipped from V and 3 bases from J, the junction kept 5 bases outside the gene matches. In DNA form, the CDR3 reads TGTGCCAGCAGTCAAGGCAGGGGGACAGATACGCAGTATTTT. As protein: CASSQGRGTDTQYF.

The chain carries TRBV5-1 and TRBJ2-7, with D possibly TRBD2 on 5 matching bases. CDR1 is SGHRS and CDR2 is YFSETQ in the germline V gene. CDR3 length equals 13 residues. V was shortened by 0 bases and J by 2 bases, with 6 bases between the two germline ends. CDR3 region: CASSLELAYEQYF. As DNA, the CDR3 is TGCGCCAGCAGCTTGGAACTAGCCTACGAGCAGTACTTC.

CDR3 sequence reads: CASSGTSGRDEQYF. The DNA of the CDR3 is TGTGCCAGCAGTGGGACTAGCGGACGAGACGAGCAGTACTTC. The genes are TRBV2 and TRBJ2-7; 10 nucleotides agree with TRBD2. The CDR3 covers 14 residues. Trimming removed 4 bases from V and 5 bases from J; junction bases left unmatched: 5. Per the germline V gene, CDR1 is SNHLY and CDR2 is FYNNEI.

The V gene is TRBV6-1, the J gene TRBJ1-2; 10 nucleotides line up with TRBD1. There are 14 residues in the CDR3. V trimming: 2 bases; J trimming: 7 bases; junction bases outside the gene matches: 4. Germline CDR1 is MNHNS and CDR2 is SASEGT. CDR3 protein: CASSERQGARGYTF. The CDR3 nucleotides read TGTGCCAGCAGTGAACGACAGGGGGCGCGTGGCTACACCTTC.

The genes are TRBV12-3 or TRBV12-4 and TRBJ2-7; the D call may be TRBD1 or TRBD2 (5 bases each). Trimming cost V 4 bases and J 6 bases, with 13 bases left between them. The CDR3 sequence is 13 residues long. This CDR3 reads CASSSGRSPEQYF. The CDR3 DNA is TGTGCCAGCAGTTCGGGACGATCCCCCGAGCAGTACTTC.

This chain joins TRBV5-1 and TRBJ1-1, with no clear D. The germline V gene has CDR1 SGHRS and CDR2 YFSETQ. Trimming took off 0 bases at V and 0 bases at J, with 12 bases between the two ends. The length of the CDR3 is 16 residues. CDR3 DNA: TGCGCCAGCAGCTTGGGATTTAACCGCATGAACACTGAAGCTTTCTTT. Its translation is CASSLGFNRMNTEAFF.

This rearrangement joins TRBV2 to TRBJ2-1, with 14 bases lining up with TRBD2. CDR1 is SNHLY, CDR2 FYNNEI, per germline. The CDR3 runs to 16 residues. V shed 6 bases and J 4 bases; nucleotides not matched to a gene: 5. This chain's CDR3 is CASRLRTSGGYNEQFF. In DNA form, the CDR3 reads TGTGCCAGCAGACTCCGGACTAGCGGGGGGTACAATGAGCAGTTCTTC.

The V gene is TRBV3-1 (or the pseudogene TRBV3-2), the J gene TRBJ2-1; 7 positions match TRBD1. Germline V gene lookup returns CDR1 LGHDT and CDR2 YNNKEL (reference sequence). The CDR3 loop spans 12 amino acids. The ends lost 5 bases at V and 10 bases at J; junction bases unmatched: 5. The CDR3 DNA reads as TGTGCCAGCAGCAACAGGGGTTTGGAGCAGTTCTTC. It specifies CASSNRGLEQFF.